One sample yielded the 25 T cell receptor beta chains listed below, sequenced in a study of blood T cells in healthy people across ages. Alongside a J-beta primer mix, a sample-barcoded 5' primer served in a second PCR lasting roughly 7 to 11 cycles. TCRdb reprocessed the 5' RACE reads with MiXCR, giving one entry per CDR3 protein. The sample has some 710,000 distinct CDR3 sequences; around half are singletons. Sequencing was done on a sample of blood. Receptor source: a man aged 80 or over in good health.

The CDR3 loop reads CAISAGLAEETQYF. The CDR3 bases are TGTGCCATCAGTGCGGGACTAGCGGAAGAGACCCAGTACTTC. The genes are TRBV10-3 and TRBJ2-7; the match to TRBD2 covers 11 bases. The J call may be in error: the DNA end matches TRBJ2-5 better. The CDR3 consists of 14 residues. The V gene's germline CDR1 is ENHRY and CDR2 SYGVKD.

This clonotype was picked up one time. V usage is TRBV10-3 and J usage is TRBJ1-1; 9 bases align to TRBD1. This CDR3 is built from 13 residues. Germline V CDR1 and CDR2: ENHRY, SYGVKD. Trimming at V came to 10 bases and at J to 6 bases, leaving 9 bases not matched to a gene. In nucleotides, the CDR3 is TGTGCCAACGCCCGGGACAGGGAGGCTGAAGCTTTCTTT. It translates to CANARDREAEAFF.

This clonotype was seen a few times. This CDR3 reads CSASSGRAYNEQFF. CDR3 nucleotide sequence: TGCAGTGCTTCTAGCGGGAGGGCCTACAATGAGCAGTTCTTC. The chain carries TRBV20-1 and TRBJ2-1; 12 nucleotides match TRBD2. This CDR3 region has 14 residues. With V trimmed by 5 bases and J by 2 bases, 1 base remained unmatched. Germline CDR1 is DFQATT and CDR2 is SNEGSKA (reference sequence).

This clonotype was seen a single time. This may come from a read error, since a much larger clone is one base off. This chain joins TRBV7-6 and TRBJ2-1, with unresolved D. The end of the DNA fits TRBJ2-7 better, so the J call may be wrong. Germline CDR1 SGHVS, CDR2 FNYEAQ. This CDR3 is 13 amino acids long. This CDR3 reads CASSSGIYNEQYF. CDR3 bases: TGTGCCAGCAGCTCCGGCATTTACAATGAGCAGTACTTC.

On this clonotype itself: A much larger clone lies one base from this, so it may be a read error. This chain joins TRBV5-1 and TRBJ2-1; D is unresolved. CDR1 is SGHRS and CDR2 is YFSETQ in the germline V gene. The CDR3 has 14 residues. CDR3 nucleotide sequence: TGCGCCGGCAGCTTGGGGATCTCCTACAATGAGCAGTTCTTC. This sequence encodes CAGSLGISYNEQFF.

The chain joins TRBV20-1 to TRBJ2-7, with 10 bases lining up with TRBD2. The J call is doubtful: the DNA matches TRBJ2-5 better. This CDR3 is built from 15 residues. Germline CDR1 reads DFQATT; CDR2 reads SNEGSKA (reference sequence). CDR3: CSASPSSGGQETQYF. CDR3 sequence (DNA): TGCAGTGCTAGCCCCTCTAGCGGGGGCCAAGAGACCCAGTACTTC.

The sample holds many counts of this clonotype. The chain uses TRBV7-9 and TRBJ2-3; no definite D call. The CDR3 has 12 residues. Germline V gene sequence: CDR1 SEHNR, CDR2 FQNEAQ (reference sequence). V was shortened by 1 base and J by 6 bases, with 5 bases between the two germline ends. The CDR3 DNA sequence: TGTGCCAGCAGCTTAGAAGTGGATACGCAGTATTTT. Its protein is CASSLEVDTQYF.

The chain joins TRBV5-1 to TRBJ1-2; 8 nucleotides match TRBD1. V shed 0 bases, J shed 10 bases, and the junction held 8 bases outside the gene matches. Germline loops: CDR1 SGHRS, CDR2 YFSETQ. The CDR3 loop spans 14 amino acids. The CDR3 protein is CASSLANGQGNYTF. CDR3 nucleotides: TGCGCCAGCAGCTTGGCCAACGGACAGGGAAACTACACCTTC.

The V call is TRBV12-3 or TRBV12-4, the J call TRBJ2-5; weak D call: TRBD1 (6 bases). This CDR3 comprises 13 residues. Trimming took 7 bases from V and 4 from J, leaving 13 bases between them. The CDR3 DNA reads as TGTGCCAGCACCTTAGGGGGAAGAGAGACCCAGTACTTC. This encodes CASTLGGRETQYF.

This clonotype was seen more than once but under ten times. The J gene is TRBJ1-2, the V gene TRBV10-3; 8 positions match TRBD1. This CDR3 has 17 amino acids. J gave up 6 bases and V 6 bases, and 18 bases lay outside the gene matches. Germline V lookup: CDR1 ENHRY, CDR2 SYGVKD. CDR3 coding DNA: TGTGCCATCAGCCCCGGCGGACAGGGTATGAAATCGCATGGCTACACCTTC. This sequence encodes CAISPGGQGMKSHGYTF.

The CDR3 loop reads CSVDLSGLAGSSYNEQFF. The CDR3 DNA sequence: TGCAGCGTTGATCTTTCAGGACTAGCGGGAAGCTCCTACAATGAGCAGTTCTTC. This chain uses TRBV29-1 with TRBJ2-1; 12 bases map to TRBD2. The junction had 9 bases not matched to a gene; V was cut back by 3 bases and J by 0 bases. Germline V gene data show CDR1 as SQVTM and CDR2 as ANQGSEA. This CDR3 spans 18 amino acids.

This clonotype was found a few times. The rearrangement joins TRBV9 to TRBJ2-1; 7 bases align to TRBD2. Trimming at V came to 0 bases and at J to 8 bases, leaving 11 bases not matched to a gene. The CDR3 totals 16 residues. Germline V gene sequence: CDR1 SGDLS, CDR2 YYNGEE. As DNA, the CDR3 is TGTGCCAGCAGCGTAGGGGGGGGAGGGCCGCGCTATGAGCAGTTCTTC. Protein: CASSVGGGGPRYEQFF.

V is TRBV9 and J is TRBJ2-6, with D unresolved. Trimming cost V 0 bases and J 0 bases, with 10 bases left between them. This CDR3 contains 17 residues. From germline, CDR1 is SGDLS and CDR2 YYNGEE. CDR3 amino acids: CASSVGISSSGANVLTF. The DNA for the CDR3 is TGTGCCAGCAGCGTAGGAATCAGCAGCTCTGGGGCCAACGTCCTGACTTTC.

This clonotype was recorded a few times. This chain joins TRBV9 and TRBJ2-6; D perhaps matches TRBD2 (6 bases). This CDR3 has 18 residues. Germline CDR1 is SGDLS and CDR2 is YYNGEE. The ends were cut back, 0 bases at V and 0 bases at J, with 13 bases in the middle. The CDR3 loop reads CASSVGGAVLSGANVLTF. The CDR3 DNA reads TGTGCCAGCAGCGTAGGCGGGGCTGTCCTCTCTGGGGCCAACGTCCTGACTTTC.

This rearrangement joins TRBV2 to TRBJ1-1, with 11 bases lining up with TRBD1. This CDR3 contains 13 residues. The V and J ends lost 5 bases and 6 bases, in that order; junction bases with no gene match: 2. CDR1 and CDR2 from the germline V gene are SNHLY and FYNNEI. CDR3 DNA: TGTGCCAGCAGTTGGGACAGGGGGGCTGAAGCTTTCTTT. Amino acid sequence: CASSWDRGAEAFF.

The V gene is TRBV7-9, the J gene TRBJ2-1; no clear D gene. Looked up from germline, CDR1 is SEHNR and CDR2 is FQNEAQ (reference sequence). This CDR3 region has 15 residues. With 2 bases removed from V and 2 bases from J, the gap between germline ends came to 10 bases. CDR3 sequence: CASSLRSVAYNEQFF. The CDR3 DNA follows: TGTGCCAGCAGCTTAAGGAGCGTTGCCTACAATGAGCAGTTCTTC.

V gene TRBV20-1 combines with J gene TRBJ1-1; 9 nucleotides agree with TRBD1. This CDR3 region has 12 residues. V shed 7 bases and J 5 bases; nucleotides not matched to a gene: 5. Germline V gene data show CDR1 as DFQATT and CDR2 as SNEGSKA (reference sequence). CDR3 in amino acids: CSVGQGRTEAFF. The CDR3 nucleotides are TGCAGTGTGGGACAGGGAAGGACTGAAGCTTTCTTT.

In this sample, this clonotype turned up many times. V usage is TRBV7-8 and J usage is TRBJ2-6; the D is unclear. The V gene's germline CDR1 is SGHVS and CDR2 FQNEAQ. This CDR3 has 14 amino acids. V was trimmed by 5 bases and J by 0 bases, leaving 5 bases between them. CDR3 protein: CASSQNSGANVLTF. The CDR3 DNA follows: TGTGCCAGCAGCCAAAACTCTGGGGCCAACGTCCTGACTTTC.

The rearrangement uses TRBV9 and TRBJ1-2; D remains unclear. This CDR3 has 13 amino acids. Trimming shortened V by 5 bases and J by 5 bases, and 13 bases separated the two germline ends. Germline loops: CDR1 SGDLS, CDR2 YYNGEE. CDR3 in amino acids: CASSAGSAYGYTF. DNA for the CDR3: TGTGCCAGCAGTGCCGGGTCCGCGTATGGCTACACCTTC. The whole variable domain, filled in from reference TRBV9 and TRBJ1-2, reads DSGVTQTPKHLITATGQRVTLRCSPRSGDLSVYWYQQSLDQGLQFLIQYYNGEERAKGNILERFSAQQFPDLHSELNLSSLELGDSALYFCASSAGSAYGYTFGSGTRLTVV.

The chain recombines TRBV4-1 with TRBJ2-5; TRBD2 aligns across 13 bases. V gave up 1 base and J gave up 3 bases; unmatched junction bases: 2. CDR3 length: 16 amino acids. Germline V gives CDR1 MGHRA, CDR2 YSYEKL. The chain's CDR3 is CASSQVGLAGEETQYF. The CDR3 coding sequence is TGCGCCAGCAGCCAAGTTGGACTAGCGGGAGAAGAGACCCAGTACTTC.

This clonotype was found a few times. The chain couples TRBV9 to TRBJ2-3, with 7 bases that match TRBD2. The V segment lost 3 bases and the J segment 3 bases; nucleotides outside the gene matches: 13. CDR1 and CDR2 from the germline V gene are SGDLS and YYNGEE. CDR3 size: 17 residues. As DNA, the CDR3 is TGTGCCAGCAGCGCCAGCGGGGACTTGGAGGGGACAGATACGCAGTATTTT. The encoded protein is CASSASGDLEGTDTQYF.

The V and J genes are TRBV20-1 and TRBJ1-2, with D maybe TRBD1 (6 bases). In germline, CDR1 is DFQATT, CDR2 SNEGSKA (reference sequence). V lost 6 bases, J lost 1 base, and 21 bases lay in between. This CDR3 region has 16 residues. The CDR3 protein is CSASVRGSTLNYGYTF. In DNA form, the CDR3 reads TGCAGTGCCTCCGTTAGGGGGTCGACCCTTAACTATGGCTACACCTTC.

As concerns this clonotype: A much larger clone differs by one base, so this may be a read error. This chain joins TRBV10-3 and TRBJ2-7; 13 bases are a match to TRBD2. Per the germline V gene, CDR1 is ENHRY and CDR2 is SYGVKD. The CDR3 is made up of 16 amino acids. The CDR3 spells CATSGLAGDISYEQYF. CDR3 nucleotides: TGTGCCACCAGTGGACTAGCGGGAGATATCTCCTACGAGCAGTACTTC.

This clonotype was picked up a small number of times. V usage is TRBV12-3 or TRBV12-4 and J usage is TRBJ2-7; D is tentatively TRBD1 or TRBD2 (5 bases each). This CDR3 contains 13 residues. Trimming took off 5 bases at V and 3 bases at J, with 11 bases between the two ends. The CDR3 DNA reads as TGTGCCAGCAGTACTGGGGGTGTCTACGAGCAGTACTTC. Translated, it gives CASSTGGVYEQYF.

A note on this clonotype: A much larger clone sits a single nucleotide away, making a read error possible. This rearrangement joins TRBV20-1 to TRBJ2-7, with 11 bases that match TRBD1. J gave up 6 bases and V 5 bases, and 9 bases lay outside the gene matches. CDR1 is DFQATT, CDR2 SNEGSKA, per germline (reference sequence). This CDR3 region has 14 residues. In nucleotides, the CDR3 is TGCAGTGCTGGTCTGGCGGGGACAGGGGGCGAGCAGTACTTC. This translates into CSAGLAGTGGEQYF.